These 22 T cell receptor beta chains were all obtained from the same sample, sequenced in a study of shared clonotypes between healthy human individuals. Some clones are missing from TCRdb's copy, which holds only in-frame ones; the method was immunoSEQ multiplex PCR. The table shows 2,500,000 or so clones, with 93% occurring only once. The sample consisted of naive CD4+ T cells from PBMCs. The subset here: CD45RA+ positively selected. Every receptor here comes from a man aged 18-30 years in good health. Some clones in this sample may be carry-over from other donors' samples.

The chain links TRBV4-2 to TRBJ2-7; the match to TRBD2 covers 7 bases. V shed 1 base and J 2 bases; nucleotides not matched to a gene: 14. CDR3 length equals 18 residues. Germline lookup yields CDR1 LGHNA and CDR2 YNFKEQ. CDR3 nucleotides: TGTGCCAGCAGCCAAGGTGTCGGGGCGGGAGAAGGGGCCTACGAGCAGTACTTC. It yields the protein CASSQGVGAGEGAYEQYF.

The V call is TRBV7-2, the J call TRBJ2-5; 8 bases agree with TRBD2. Germline V gene sequence: CDR1 SGHTA, CDR2 FQGNSA. The CDR3 loop spans 18 amino acids. The trim removed 1 base at V and 0 bases at J, leaving 10 bases unmatched. For the CDR3, the DNA is TGTGCCAGCAGCTTAGTGCTAGCGGGTGCCTATTACCAAGAGACCCAGTACTTC. As protein: CASSLVLAGAYYQETQYF.

This rearrangement joins TRBV5-1 to TRBJ1-2; D is undetermined. The CDR3 contains 16 residues. V dropped 0 bases and J dropped 1 base, with 13 bases sitting between them. Germline V CDR1 and CDR2: SGHRS, YFSETQ. CDR3: CASSLDTARSNYGYTF. CDR3 coding DNA: TGCGCCAGCAGCTTGGATACGGCTAGAAGTAACTATGGCTACACCTTC.

This CDR3 reads CASSSQGSAGNQPQHF. The CDR3 region has the DNA TGTGCCAGCAGCTCCCAAGGGTCGGCAGGCAATCAGCCCCAGCATTTT. The rearrangement joins TRBV7-9 to TRBJ1-5; D is unclear. With 4 bases removed from V and 2 bases from J, the gap between germline ends came to 15 bases. This CDR3 region has 16 residues. Germline values: CDR1 SEHNR, CDR2 FQNEAQ (reference sequence).

The chain employs TRBV10-3 and TRBJ2-3; D is undetermined. Germline V gene data show CDR1 as ENHRY and CDR2 as SYGVKD. The CDR3 length is 13 residues. With 8 bases removed from V and 1 base from J, the gap between germline ends came to 10 bases. The CDR3 is CAIAQAGTDTQYF. CDR3 sequence (DNA): TGTGCCATCGCTCAGGCCGGCACAGATACGCAGTATTTT.

The genes are TRBV28 and TRBJ2-3; tentatively, D is TRBD2 (5 bases). V lost 3 bases, J lost 11 bases, and 12 bases lay in between. CDR3 size: 12 residues. Germline V gene sequence: CDR1 MDHEN, CDR2 SYDVKM. CDR3 DNA: TGTGCCAGCAGTTTGAGGGAATTTGGGCAGTATTTT. Translation gives CASSLREFGQYF. Based on the CDR3 plus reference TRBV28 and TRBJ2-3, the full variable domain is DVKVTQSSRYLVKRTGEKVFLECVQDMDHENMFWYRQDPGLGLRLIYFSYDVKMKEKGDIPEGYSVSREKKERFSLILESASTNQTSMYLCASSLREFGQYFGPGTRLTVL.

This clone was observed a few times. Other DNA variants within this sample encode the same CDR3. The gene calls are TRBV29-1 and TRBJ1-1; D is ambiguous. This CDR3 has 12 amino acids. Germline lookup yields CDR1 SQVTM and CDR2 ANQGSEA. V was pared by 2 bases and J by 1 base, with 5 bases between. CDR3 sequence (DNA): TGCAGCGTTGAATACAGGAACACTGAAGCTTTCTTT. Translated: CSVEYRNTEAFF. Based on the CDR3 plus reference TRBV29-1 and TRBJ1-1, the full variable domain is SAVISQKPSRDICQRGTSLTIQCQVDSQVTMMFWYRQQPGQSLTLIATANQGSEATYESGFVIDKFPISRPNLTFSTLTVSNMSPEDSSIYLCSVEYRNTEAFFGQGTRLTVV.

CDR3 coding DNA: TGTGCCAGCAGCTTTTTACGGAGCCTTAATGAAAAACTGTTTTTT. Encoded protein: CASSFLRSLNEKLFF. The chain has TRBV7-2 and TRBJ1-4; no firm D call. CDR1 and CDR2 (germline): SGHTA, FQGNSA. The CDR3 runs 15 residues. The V end lost 3 bases, the J end lost 4 bases, and 12 bases lay between the germline ends.

The V and J genes are TRBV30 and TRBJ1-3; D is unresolved. Germline-derived CDR1 and CDR2 are GTSNPN and SVGIG (reference sequence). The CDR3 contains 13 residues. V was clipped by 4 bases and J by 2 bases, with 9 bases between them. The CDR3 sequence: CAWNKQTGNTIYF. CDR3 bases: TGTGCCTGGAACAAGCAGACTGGAAACACCATATATTTT.

J is TRBJ1-1 and V is TRBV6-1, with TRBD1 matching over 7 bases. There are 14 residues in the CDR3. The V gene's germline CDR1 is MNHNS and CDR2 SASEGT. Germline trimming cut 3 bases from V and 5 bases from J; bases unmatched to any gene: 6. In nucleotides, the CDR3 is TGTGCCAGCAGTGACTGGGCCAGGGGGACTGAAGCTTTCTTT. Translated, it gives CASSDWARGTEAFF.

The chain is built from TRBV7-9 and TRBJ1-2, with a tentative D call TRBD1 (5 bases). The germline V gene encodes CDR1 SEHNR and CDR2 FQNEAQ (reference sequence). The CDR3 extends over 15 amino acids. Deletions cut 1 base from V and 4 bases from J, with 13 bases between. CDR3 sequence (DNA): TGTGCCAGCAGCTTAGGCGCAGGGTTCGGCTATGGCTACACCTTC. This encodes CASSLGAGFGYGYTF.

In regard to this clone: The sample holds other DNA sequences that translate to the same CDR3. The V call is TRBV30, the J call TRBJ1-5; D gene ambiguous. CDR1 GTSNPN and CDR2 SVGIG come from the germline V gene (reference sequence). The V gene lost 3 bases and the J gene lost 9 bases, with 9 bases spanning the gap. The CDR3 length is 11 residues. In DNA, the CDR3 is TGTGCCTGGAGCGAGCGAGGGCCCCAGCATTTT. Its protein product is CAWSERGPQHF. The full variable domain, its missing parts supplied by reference TRBV30 and TRBJ1-5, is SQTIHQWPATLVQPVGSPLSLECTVEGTSNPNLYWYRQAAGRGLQLLFYSVGIGQISSEVPQNLSASRPQDRQFILSSKKLLLSDSGFYLCAWSERGPQHFGDGTRLSIL.

This rearrangement joins TRBV10-3 to TRBJ1-1; D is perhaps TRBD1 (5 bases). Germline loops: CDR1 ENHRY, CDR2 SYGVKD. The CDR3 consists of 13 residues. V was pared by 7 bases and J by 0 bases, with 9 bases between. Here the CDR3 DNA reads TGTGCCATCAAGGAGACAGTGAACACTGAAGCTTTCTTT. This encodes CAIKETVNTEAFF.

The chain carries TRBV5-6 and TRBJ2-2, with 13 bases identical to TRBD2. V shed 5 bases, J shed 6 bases, and the junction held 10 bases outside the gene matches. This CDR3 spans 17 amino acids. CDR1 is SGHDT and CDR2 is YYEEEE in the germline V gene. The CDR3 DNA reads as TGTGCCAGCAGTAAGACTAGCGGGAGGAGTGTTCCCGGGGAGCTGTTTTTT. Translating gives CASSKTSGRSVPGELFF.

In nucleotides, the CDR3 is TGTGCCAGCAGTGTACGGACAGAAATTGAGCAGTTCTTC. Its translation: CASSVRTEIEQFF. This sequence joins TRBV6-1 and TRBJ2-1; D perhaps matches TRBD1 (6 bases). V lost 4 bases and J 9 bases, leaving 13 bases between the germline ends. Germline V lookup: CDR1 MNHNS, CDR2 SASEGT. The CDR3 spans 13 residues.

The chain is built from TRBV19 and TRBJ2-7; tentatively, D is TRBD1 (6 bases). Germline assignment: CDR1 LNHDA and CDR2 SQIVND (reference sequence). This CDR3 spans 13 amino acids. Trimming pared 6 bases from V and 5 bases from J, leaving 14 bases between. The CDR3 bases are TGTGCCAGTAGGATACAGGGAACGGACGAGCAGTACTTC. It encodes CASRIQGTDEQYF. Using reference TRBV19 and TRBJ2-7 for the parts outside the CDR3, the full variable domain is DGGITQSPKYLFRKEGQNVTLSCEQNLNHDAMYWYRQDPGQGLRLIYYSQIVNDFQKGDIAEGYSVSREKKESFPLTVTSAQKNPTAFYLCASRIQGTDEQYFGPGTRLTVT.

V is TRBV27 and J is TRBJ1-2; 8 positions agree with TRBD1. V dropped 5 bases and J dropped 7; count of bases not matched to a gene: 9. CDR3 length: 14 amino acids. CDR1 and CDR2 (germline): MNHEY, SMNVEV (reference sequence). The CDR3 DNA reads as TGTGCCAGCAGTCCCGGGACAGGCCGATCTGGCTACACCTTC. Its protein is CASSPGTGRSGYTF.

The chain has TRBV6-1 and TRBJ1-3; D gene ambiguous. The CDR3 totals 12 residues. The V gene's germline CDR1 is MNHNS and CDR2 SASEGT. Trimming left V 7 bases short and J 1 base short, with 5 bases between. The CDR3: CASNLSGNTIYF. In DNA, the CDR3 is TGTGCCAGCAATCTATCTGGAAACACCATATATTTT.

The V call is TRBV28, the J call TRBJ2-3; D remains ambiguous. The CDR3 covers 13 residues. Germline values: CDR1 MDHEN, CDR2 SYDVKM. Trimming shortened V by 6 bases and J by 3 bases, and 10 bases separated the two germline ends. The CDR3 spells CASRYHNTDTQYF. CDR3 coding DNA: TGTGCCAGCAGATACCACAATACAGATACGCAGTATTTT. The whole variable domain, filled in from reference TRBV28 and TRBJ2-3, reads DVKVTQSSRYLVKRTGEKVFLECVQDMDHENMFWYRQDPGLGLRLIYFSYDVKMKEKGDIPEGYSVSREKKERFSLILESASTNQTSMYLCASRYHNTDTQYFGPGTRLTVL.

This clone was recorded a few times. CDR3 in DNA: TGTGCCAGCAGTGAATGGACAGGGAATGAAAAACTGTTTTTT. This encodes CASSEWTGNEKLFF. The J gene is TRBJ1-4, the V gene TRBV2, with 8 bases matching TRBD1. Germline V lookup: CDR1 SNHLY, CDR2 FYNNEI. V lost 2 bases to trimming and J lost 5 bases; unmatched junction nucleotides: 1. There are 14 residues in the CDR3.

In nucleotides, the CDR3 is TGTGCCAGCAGCTTAACTCGGCGGGAGACCGGGGAGCTGTTTTTT. As protein: CASSLTRRETGELFF. This sequence joins TRBV7-8 and TRBJ2-2; 7 nucleotides agree with TRBD2. Germline trimming cut 2 bases from V and 5 bases from J; bases unmatched to any gene: 5. Germline assignment: CDR1 SGHVS and CDR2 FQNEAQ. This CDR3 has 15 residues.

The V gene is TRBV29-1, the J gene TRBJ2-5; the D gene is possibly TRBD2 (5 bases). V lost 6 bases to trimming and J lost 0 bases, with 11 bases between them. Germline CDR1 SQVTM, CDR2 ANQGSEA. The CDR3 runs to 13 residues. The CDR3 nucleotides read TGCAGCGTGGCGGACTGGTACCAAGAGACCCAGTACTTC. It is translated as CSVADWYQETQYF.